One sample yielded the 20 T cell receptor beta chains listed below, sequenced in a study of T cells in Graves' hyperthyroidism and ophthalmopathy. The TCR beta CDR3 regions underwent amplification using RNA transcripts as the source. Researchers ran a first-round RT-PCR on the TCR CDR3 using the HTBI primer set. TCRdb fed the multiplex PCR reads into MiXCR, producing one record per CDR3 protein. Of about 200,000 distinct CDR3 sequences listed, about a sixth are singletons. Sequencing used blood. Receptors were obtained from a woman aged 50 to 60 with Graves' hyperthyroidism.

The V gene is TRBV6-2 or TRBV6-3, the J gene TRBJ2-7; 11 nucleotides agree with TRBD2. Germline CDR1 and CDR2: MNHEY and SVGEGT. The CDR3 sequence is 15 residues long. V gave up 8 bases and J gave up 1 base; unmatched junction bases: 7. The CDR3 loop reads CASWTSGHNSYEQYF. The CDR3 DNA reads as TGTGCCAGCTGGACTAGCGGGCATAATTCCTACGAGCAGTACTTC.

In this sample, this clonotype turned up many times. This rearrangement joins TRBV20-1 to TRBJ2-7, with D possibly being TRBD2 (7 bases). Trimming cost V 4 bases and J 6 bases, with 16 bases left between them. The CDR3 spans 13 residues. CDR1 DFQATT and CDR2 SNEGSKA come from the germline V gene (reference sequence). The CDR3: CSAKGAGASEQYF. CDR3 coding DNA: TGCAGTGCTAAAGGGGCGGGGGCATCCGAGCAGTACTTC.

This clonotype was picked up many times. The rearrangement uses TRBV6-2 or TRBV6-3 and TRBJ1-5; possible D gene TRBD1, 6 bases. The germline V gene has CDR1 MNHEY and CDR2 SVGEGT. V lost 6 bases to trimming and J lost 5 bases, with 17 bases between them. The CDR3 contains 15 residues. The CDR3 protein is CASRSVGGRHQPQHF. The CDR3 region has the DNA TGTGCCAGCAGGTCCGTCGGGGGCCGGCATCAGCCCCAGCATTTT.

The sample holds many counts of this clonotype. This sequence joins TRBV7-2 and TRBJ2-1; the match to TRBD2 covers 8 bases. The trim removed 4 bases at V and 8 bases at J, leaving 16 bases unmatched. CDR3 length: 17 residues. CDR1 and CDR2 (germline): SGHTA, FQGNSA. Written as DNA, the CDR3 is TGTGCCAGCAGCTCCCAAGCCGGGACTAGAATCACCGATGAGCAGTTCTTC. Translated: CASSSQAGTRITDEQFF.

A single count supports this clonotype. The chain joins TRBV7-9 to TRBJ2-5, with TRBD2 as a possible D gene (6 bases). Between the trimmed V and J ends, which lost 8 bases and 3 bases, there was a span of 28 bases. Looked up from germline, CDR1 is SEHNR and CDR2 is FQNEAQ (reference sequence). The CDR3 has 18 amino acids. CDR3: CASEVPSGVEDLEETQYF. The CDR3 nucleotides are TGTGCCAGCGAGGTTCCGTCGGGAGTAGAGGATCTCGAAGAGACCCAGTACTTC. Based on the CDR3 plus reference TRBV7-9 and TRBJ2-5, the full variable domain is DTGVSQNPRHKITKRGQNVTFRCDPISEHNRLYWYRQTLGQGPEFLTYFQNEAQLEKSRLLSDRFSAERPKGSFSTLEIQRTEQGDSAMYLCASEVPSGVEDLEETQYFGPGTRLLVL.

This chain joins TRBV5-1 and TRBJ1-1; 8 bases map to TRBD1. J gave up 1 base and V 2 bases, and 4 bases lay outside the gene matches. CDR1 is SGHRS and CDR2 is YFSETQ in the germline V gene. The CDR3 extends over 15 amino acids. CDR3 region: CASSFQGATNTEAFF. The CDR3, as DNA: TGCGCCAGCAGCTTTCAGGGGGCGACGAACACTGAAGCTTTCTTT. The full variable domain, with the rest looked up from reference TRBV5-1 and TRBJ1-1, is KAGVTQTPRYLIKTRGQQVTLSCSPISGHRSVSWYQQTPGQGLQFLFEYFSETQRNKGNFPGRFSGRQFSNSRSEMNVSTLELGDSALYLCASSFQGATNTEAFFGQGTRLTVV.

The table lists this clonotype with many counts. CDR3 sequence reads: CATSDSSRRDTEAFF. Written as DNA, the CDR3 is TGTGCCACCAGTGATTCCTCGCGGAGGGACACTGAAGCTTTCTTT. This chain links TRBV24-1 with TRBJ1-1, with D uncertain. The CDR3 length is 15 residues. Germline V gives CDR1 KGHDR, CDR2 SFDVKD. The ends were cut back, 2 bases at V and 3 bases at J, with 12 bases in the middle.

V gene TRBV4-1 combines with J gene TRBJ2-1, with TRBD2 matching 11 bases. CDR3 length equals 16 residues. Looked up from germline, CDR1 is MGHRA and CDR2 is YSYEKL. Germline trimming cut 3 bases from V and 7 bases from J; bases unmatched to any gene: 8. The CDR3 protein is CASSQARTSGWNEQFF. For the CDR3, the DNA is TGCGCCAGCAGCCAGGCGCGGACTAGCGGGTGGAATGAGCAGTTCTTC.

This clonotype was seen repeatedly, ten times or more. The gene calls are TRBV5-1 and TRBJ2-3; D remains unclear. The CDR3 runs to 15 residues. Deletions cut 1 base from V and 4 bases from J, with 13 bases between. CDR1 is SGHRS and CDR2 is YFSETQ in the germline V gene. The CDR3 protein is CASSLYSTSSDTQYF. CDR3 DNA sequence: TGCGCCAGCAGCTTGTACTCAACTTCGTCAGATACGCAGTATTTT.

A few counts support this clonotype. The chain is built from TRBV3-1 and TRBJ2-1; no firm D call. Germline V gene lookup returns CDR1 LGHDT and CDR2 YNNKEL (reference sequence). CDR3 length: 15 amino acids. V was shortened by 2 bases and J by 9 bases, with 17 bases between the two germline ends. As DNA, the CDR3 is TGTGCCAGCAGCCAAAGCCTCTTAAGTCATGGTGAGCAGTTCTTC. This sequence encodes CASSQSLLSHGEQFF.

This sequence joins TRBV29-1 and TRBJ1-1; unclear D gene. Per germline, CDR1 SQVTM and CDR2 ANQGSEA. V was shortened by 7 bases and J by 8 bases, with 14 bases between the two germline ends. The CDR3 covers 11 residues. The CDR3 here is CSDRGNTEAFF. CDR3 sequence (DNA): TGCAGCGATCGAGGCAATACGGAAGCTTTCTTT.

This clonotype was found a few times. The CDR3 DNA is TGTGCCAGTAGTATCCTACTCTCTGGAAACACCATATATTTT. Protein: CASSILLSGNTIYF. The rearrangement uses TRBV19 and TRBJ1-3; no definite D call. Germline CDR1 reads LNHDA; CDR2 reads SQIVND (reference sequence). The length of the CDR3 is 14 residues. With 3 bases removed from V and 0 bases from J, the gap between germline ends came to 6 bases. Together with reference TRBV19 and TRBJ1-3, the CDR3 gives the full variable domain: DGGITQSPKYLFRKEGQNVTLSCEQNLNHDAMYWYRQDPGQGLRLIYYSQIVNDFQKGDIAEGYSVSREKKESFPLTVTSAQKNPTAFYLCASSILLSGNTIYFGEGSWLTVV.

This rearrangement joins TRBV27 to TRBJ1-1; maybe TRBD1 (5 bases). There are 17 residues in the CDR3. Trimming removed 2 bases at V and 1 base at J, with 17 bases between. CDR1 and CDR2 from the germline V gene are MNHEY and SMNVEV (reference sequence). CDR3 amino acids: CASSLRLVGDGNTEAFF. DNA for the CDR3: TGTGCCAGCAGTTTACGCCTGGTCGGGGACGGGAACACTGAAGCTTTCTTT.

At least ten counts were recorded for this clonotype. The chain joins TRBV6-1 to TRBJ1-2; unclear D gene. This CDR3 comprises 12 residues. Germline assignment: CDR1 MNHNS and CDR2 SASEGT. Trimming cost V 8 bases and J 4 bases, with 11 bases left between them. The DNA for the CDR3 is TGTGCCAGCGCCCCGGGGAGCTATGGCTACACCTTC. It specifies CASAPGSYGYTF.

This clonotype was seen ten or more times. The chain recombines TRBV5-1 with TRBJ1-6; 9 nucleotides line up with TRBD1. The CDR3 spans 14 residues. The V segment lost 3 bases and the J segment 7 bases; nucleotides outside the gene matches: 2. Germline V gene sequence: CDR1 SGHRS, CDR2 YFSETQ. The chain's CDR3 is CASSSGQGNSPLHF. The DNA of the CDR3 is TGCGCCAGCAGCTCAGGACAGGGGAATTCACCCCTCCACTTT.

There are a few counts of this clonotype. This sequence joins TRBV30 and TRBJ2-7, with TRBD2 matching 9 bases. The CDR3 has 12 residues. Germline CDR1 is GTSNPN and CDR2 is SVGIG (reference sequence). Trimming at V came to 2 bases and at J to 4 bases, leaving 0 bases not matched to a gene. CDR3 nucleotide sequence: TGTGCCTGGAGTACTAGCGGGTACGAGCAGTACTTC. Encoded protein: CAWSTSGYEQYF. The full variable domain, rest sourced from reference TRBV30 and TRBJ2-7, is SQTIHQWPATLVQPVGSPLSLECTVEGTSNPNLYWYRQAAGRGLQLLFYSVGIGQISSEVPQNLSASRPQDRQFILSSKKLLLSDSGFYLCAWSTSGYEQYFGPGTRLTVT.

This clonotype was counted ten times or more. This chain links TRBV6-1 with TRBJ1-1, with 7 bases that match TRBD1. Trimming took 11 bases from V and 5 from J; bases not matched to a gene: 8. Germline V gene data show CDR1 as MNHNS and CDR2 as SASEGT. The CDR3 totals 12 residues. The CDR3 protein is CASRQGDTEAFF. The DNA for the CDR3 is TGTGCCTCCCGTCAGGGGGATACTGAAGCTTTCTTT.

This clonotype was seen many times. The rearrangement links TRBV7-3 to TRBJ2-5, with a weak D call TRBD1 (6 bases). Germline assignment: CDR1 SGHTA and CDR2 FQGTGA. Between the trimmed V and J ends, which lost 0 bases and 5 bases, there was a span of 10 bases. The CDR3 runs 14 residues. CDR3 DNA sequence: TGTGCCAGCAGCTTAACGGCAGGGGAGGAGACCCAGTACTTC. As protein: CASSLTAGEETQYF. Supplemented by reference TRBV7-3 and TRBJ2-5, the full variable domain reads GAGVSQTPSNKVTEKGKYVELRCDPISGHTALYWYRQSLGQGPEFLIYFQGTGAADDSGLPNDRFFAVRPEGSVSTLKIQRTERGDSAVYLCASSLTAGEETQYFGPGTRLLVL.

This clonotype was detected many times. The chain links TRBV19 to TRBJ2-7; weak D call: TRBD1 (5 bases). CDR3 size: 14 residues. Germline assignment: CDR1 LNHDA and CDR2 SQIVND (reference sequence). V was shortened by 4 bases and J by 0 bases, with 10 bases between the two germline ends. The CDR3 sequence: CASSRRQTSYEQYF. For the CDR3, the DNA is TGTGCCAGTAGTAGACGACAGACCTCCTACGAGCAGTACTTC.

Only a few counts were recorded for this clonotype. J is TRBJ1-4 and V is TRBV6-1, with D unresolved. The CDR3 totals 16 residues. Germline assignment: CDR1 MNHNS and CDR2 SASEGT. V lost 5 bases and J 8 bases, leaving 21 bases between the germline ends. The CDR3 coding sequence is TGTGCCAGCAGTCGGAGCCGGGCCTCGACGGGGGAAAAACTGTTTTTT. This translates into CASSRSRASTGEKLFF.